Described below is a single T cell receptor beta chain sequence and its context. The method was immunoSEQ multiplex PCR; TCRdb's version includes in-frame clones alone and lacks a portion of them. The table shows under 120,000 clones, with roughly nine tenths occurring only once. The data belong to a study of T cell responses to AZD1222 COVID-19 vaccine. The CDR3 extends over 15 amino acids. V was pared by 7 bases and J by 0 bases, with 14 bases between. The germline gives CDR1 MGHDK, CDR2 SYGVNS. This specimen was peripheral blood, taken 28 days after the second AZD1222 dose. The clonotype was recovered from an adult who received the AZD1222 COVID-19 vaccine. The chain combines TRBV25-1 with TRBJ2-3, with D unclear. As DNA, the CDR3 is TGTGCCAGCACCGAAGGAACAACTAGCACAGATACGCAGTATTTT. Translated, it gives CASTEGTTSTDTQYF. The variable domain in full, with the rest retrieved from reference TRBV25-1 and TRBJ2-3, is EADIYQTPRYLVIGTGKKITLECSQTMGHDKMYWYQQDPGMELHLIHYSYGVNSTEKGDLSSESTVSRIRTEHFPLTLESARPSHTSQYLCASTEGTTSTDTQYFGPGTRLTVL.